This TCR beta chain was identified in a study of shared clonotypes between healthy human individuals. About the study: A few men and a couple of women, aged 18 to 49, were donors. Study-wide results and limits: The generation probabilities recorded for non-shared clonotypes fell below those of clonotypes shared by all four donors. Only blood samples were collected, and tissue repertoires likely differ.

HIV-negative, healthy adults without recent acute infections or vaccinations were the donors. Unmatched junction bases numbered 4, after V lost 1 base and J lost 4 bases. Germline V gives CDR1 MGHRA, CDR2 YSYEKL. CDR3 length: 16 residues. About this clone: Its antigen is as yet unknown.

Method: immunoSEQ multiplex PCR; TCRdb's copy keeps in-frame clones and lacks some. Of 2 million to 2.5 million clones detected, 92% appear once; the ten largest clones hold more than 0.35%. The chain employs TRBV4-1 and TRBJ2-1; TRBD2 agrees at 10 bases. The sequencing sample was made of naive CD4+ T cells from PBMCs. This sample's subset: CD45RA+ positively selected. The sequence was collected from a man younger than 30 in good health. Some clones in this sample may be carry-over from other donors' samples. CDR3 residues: CASSQGTSGIYNEQFF. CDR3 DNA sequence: TGCGCCAGCAGCCAAGGGACTAGCGGAATATACAATGAGCAGTTCTTC.